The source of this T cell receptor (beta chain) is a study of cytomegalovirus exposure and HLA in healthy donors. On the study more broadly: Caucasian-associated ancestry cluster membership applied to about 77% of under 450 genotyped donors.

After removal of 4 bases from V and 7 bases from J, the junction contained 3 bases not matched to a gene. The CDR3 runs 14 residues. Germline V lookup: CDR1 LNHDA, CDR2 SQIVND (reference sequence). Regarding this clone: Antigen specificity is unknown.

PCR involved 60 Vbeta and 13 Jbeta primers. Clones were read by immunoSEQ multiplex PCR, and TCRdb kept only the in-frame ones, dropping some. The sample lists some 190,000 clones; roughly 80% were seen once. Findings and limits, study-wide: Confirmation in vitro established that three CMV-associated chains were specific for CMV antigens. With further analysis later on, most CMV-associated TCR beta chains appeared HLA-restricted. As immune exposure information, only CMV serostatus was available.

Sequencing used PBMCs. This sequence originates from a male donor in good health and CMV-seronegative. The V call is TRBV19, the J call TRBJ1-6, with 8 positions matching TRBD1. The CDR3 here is CASSTTGENSPLHF. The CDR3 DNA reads TGTGCCAGTAGTACGACAGGGGAGAATTCACCCCTCCACTTT.